The source of this T cell receptor (beta chain) is a study of blood T cell repertoires in COVID-19. CDR1 is SNHLY, CDR2 FYNNEI, per germline. Germline trimming cut 7 bases from V and 5 bases from J; bases unmatched to any gene: 5. This CDR3 is built from 15 residues. Clones were sequenced by immunoSEQ multiplex PCR, and TCRdb holds only the in-frame ones, with some missing. The sample holds more than 100,000 clones; 85% are singletons and the top ten take about a tenth. Sequenced sample: peripheral blood. This clonotype was obtained from a man older than 75 with acute or convalescent COVID-19. V and J are TRBV2 and TRBJ2-2, with 12 nucleotides matching TRBD2. The CDR3 reads CASTTSGGMTGELFF. The CDR3 DNA sequence: TGTGCCAGCACTACTAGCGGGGGGATGACCGGGGAGCTGTTTTTT.